The 12 T cell receptor beta chains listed next were all sequenced from one sample in a study of shared clonotypes between healthy human individuals. Profiled with immunoSEQ multiplex PCR; TCRdb holds only in-frame clones, not every one. This table holds more than 2 million clones, 85% to 95% found once. Sequencing was performed on naive CD4+ T cells sorted from blood. Described subset: CD45RA+ positively selected. The receptors shown here come from a man younger than 35 in good health.

Of note for this clone: This specimen includes other DNA sequences encoding the same CDR3. The chain couples TRBV6-1 to TRBJ2-6; D remains ambiguous. Trimming removed 1 base from V and 0 bases from J, with 4 bases in between. The CDR3 has 15 amino acids. Germline V gives CDR1 MNHNS, CDR2 SASEGT. The CDR3, as DNA: TGTGCCAGCAGTGAAGTTTTCTCTGGGGCCAACGTCCTGACTTTC. The encoded protein is CASSEVFSGANVLTF.

The V gene is TRBV25-1, the J gene TRBJ1-1, with D perhaps TRBD1 (5 bases). With 0 bases removed from V and 0 bases from J, the gap between germline ends came to 11 bases. CDR1 and CDR2 (germline): MGHDK, SYGVNS. The CDR3 has 16 amino acids. CDR3 region: CASSEYGGNMNTEAFF. The CDR3 DNA follows: TGTGCCAGCAGTGAATATGGGGGGAACATGAACACTGAAGCTTTCTTT.

This CDR3 is CASSKNRLSLAKNIQYF. The CDR3 DNA sequence: TGTGCCAGCAGTAAAAACAGATTATCACTAGCCAAAAACATTCAGTACTTC. The V gene is TRBV28, the J gene TRBJ2-4; D is undetermined. The CDR3 is 17 residues long. Trimming pared 5 bases from V and 0 bases from J, leaving 17 bases between. Germline V gives CDR1 MDHEN, CDR2 SYDVKM. The full variable domain, in which reference TRBV28 and TRBJ2-4 provide the parts outside the CDR3, is DVKVTQSSRYLVKRTGEKVFLECVQDMDHENMFWYRQDPGLGLRLIYFSYDVKMKEKGDIPEGYSVSREKKERFSLILESASTNQTSMYLCASSKNRLSLAKNIQYFGAGTRLSVL.

This chain uses TRBV5-6 with TRBJ1-6; TRBD1 is a possible D gene (6 bases). CDR1 and CDR2 (germline): SGHDT, YYEEEE. The length of the CDR3 is 15 residues. The V and J ends lost 2 bases and 4 bases respectively, with 10 bases between them. The CDR3 reads CASSFQDRYNSPLHF. CDR3 nucleotide sequence: TGTGCCAGCAGCTTTCAGGACAGATATAATTCACCCCTCCACTTT.

The V gene is TRBV7-9, the J gene TRBJ2-7, with D possibly called TRBD1 or TRBD2 (5 bases each). Between the trimmed V and J ends, which lost 8 bases and 10 bases, there was a span of 21 bases. This CDR3 contains 13 residues. Per the germline V gene, CDR1 is SEHNR and CDR2 is FQNEAQ (reference sequence). The CDR3 DNA is TGTGCCAGCGGATCGGGCTCGAGGGGCGACCAGTACTTC. It yields the protein CASGSGSRGDQYF.

This chain links TRBV19 with TRBJ1-2, with D possibly TRBD1 on 5 matching bases. CDR1 is LNHDA and CDR2 is SQIVND in the germline V gene (reference sequence). The V and J ends lost 5 bases and 2 bases respectively, with 15 bases between them. This CDR3 has 15 residues. CDR3 sequence: CASSSESGRNYGYTF. For the CDR3, the DNA is TGTGCCAGTAGTTCTGAATCGGGACGGAACTATGGCTACACCTTC. The whole variable domain, filled in from reference TRBV19 and TRBJ1-2, reads DGGITQSPKYLFRKEGQNVTLSCEQNLNHDAMYWYRQDPGQGLRLIYYSQIVNDFQKGDIAEGYSVSREKKESFPLTVTSAQKNPTAFYLCASSSESGRNYGYTFGSGTRLTVV.

The chain recombines TRBV18 with TRBJ1-6, with D tentatively TRBD1 (6 bases). Deletions cut 1 base from V and 7 bases from J, with 14 bases between. The germline CDR1 and CDR2 sequences are KGHSH and LQKENI. This CDR3 is 16 amino acids long. The CDR3, as DNA: TGTGCCAGCTCACCACGGGGGGGCTTGGGAAATTCACCCCTCCACTTT. It specifies CASSPRGGLGNSPLHF.

Concerning this clone: The sample contains more than one DNA sequence encoding this CDR3. V usage is TRBV9 and J usage is TRBJ2-5; 10 positions agree with TRBD2. The junction had 1 base not matched to a gene; V was cut back by 0 bases and J by 5 bases. The CDR3 contains 14 residues. Germline loops: CDR1 SGDLS, CDR2 YYNGEE. The CDR3 DNA is TGTGCCAGCAGCGTAGAACTAGCGGGGGAGACCCAGTACTTC. This translates into CASSVELAGETQYF.

The J gene is TRBJ2-1, the V gene TRBV5-4; possible D gene TRBD1, 6 bases. The length of the CDR3 is 15 residues. Germline values: CDR1 SGHNT, CDR2 YYREEE (reference sequence). The germline V and J ends were trimmed by 4 bases and 0 bases, with 11 bases remaining between them. The CDR3 region is CASSRDISSYNEQFF. CDR3 coding DNA: TGTGCCAGCAGCCGGGACATAAGCTCCTACAATGAGCAGTTCTTC. The full variable domain, in which reference TRBV5-4 and TRBJ2-1 provide the parts outside the CDR3, is ETGVTQSPTHLIKTRGQQVTLRCSSQSGHNTVSWYQQALGQGPQFIFQYYREEENGRGNFPPRFSGLQFPNYSSELNVNALELDDSALYLCASSRDISSYNEQFFGPGTRLTVL.

To note about this clone: Other DNA sequences of this sample code for an identical CDR3. The chain recombines TRBV7-9 with TRBJ1-1; D is unclear. The CDR3 is made up of 15 amino acids. The V and J ends lost 1 base and 0 bases respectively, with 9 bases between them. Germline assignment: CDR1 SEHNR and CDR2 FQNEAQ (reference sequence). The CDR3 loop reads CASSLGPQMNTEAFF. The CDR3 DNA reads TGTGCCAGCAGCTTAGGTCCTCAGATGAACACTGAAGCTTTCTTT.

The rearrangement links TRBV2 to TRBJ1-5, with D tentatively TRBD1 (6 bases). Germline V CDR1 and CDR2: SNHLY, FYNNEI. This CDR3 spans 15 amino acids. The germline V and J ends were trimmed by 7 bases and 3 bases, with 16 bases remaining between them. The CDR3 DNA is TGTGCCAGCACTCAAGGGGGGTTCGTCAATCAGCCCCAGCATTTT. This codes for CASTQGGFVNQPQHF. Full variable domain (missing parts from reference TRBV2 and TRBJ1-5): EPEVTQTPSHQVTQMGQEVILRCVPISNHLYFYWYRQILGQKVEFLVSFYNNEISEKSEIFDDQFSVERPDGSNFTLKIRSTKLEDSAMYFCASTQGGFVNQPQHFGDGTRLSIL.

This clone has only one observation. This sequence joins TRBV5-1 and TRBJ1-5; no firm D call. Germline assignment: CDR1 SGHRS and CDR2 YFSETQ. This CDR3 has 15 amino acids. The V and J ends lost 0 bases and 4 bases respectively, with 11 bases between them. Written as DNA, the CDR3 is TGCGCCAGCAGCTTGGAAGGGTTTGCAAATCAGCCCCAGCATTTT. It specifies CASSLEGFANQPQHF.